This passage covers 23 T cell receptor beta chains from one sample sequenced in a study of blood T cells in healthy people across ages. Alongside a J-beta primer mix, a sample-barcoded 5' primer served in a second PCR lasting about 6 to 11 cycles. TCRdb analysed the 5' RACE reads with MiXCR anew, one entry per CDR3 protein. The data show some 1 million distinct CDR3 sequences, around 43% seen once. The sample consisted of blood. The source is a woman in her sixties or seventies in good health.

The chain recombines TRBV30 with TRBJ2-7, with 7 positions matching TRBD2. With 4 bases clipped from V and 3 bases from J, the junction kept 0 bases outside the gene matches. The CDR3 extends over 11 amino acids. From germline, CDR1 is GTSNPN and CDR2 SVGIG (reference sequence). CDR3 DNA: TGTGCCTGGACTAGCGGCTACGAGCAGTACTTC. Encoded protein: CAWTSGYEQYF.

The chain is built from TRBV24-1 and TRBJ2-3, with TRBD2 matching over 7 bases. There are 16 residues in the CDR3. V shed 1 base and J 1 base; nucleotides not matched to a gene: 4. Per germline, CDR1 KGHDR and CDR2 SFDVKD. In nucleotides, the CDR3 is TGTGCCACCAGTGATTTTGGGACTAAGGGCACAGATACGCAGTATTTT. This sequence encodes CATSDFGTKGTDTQYF.

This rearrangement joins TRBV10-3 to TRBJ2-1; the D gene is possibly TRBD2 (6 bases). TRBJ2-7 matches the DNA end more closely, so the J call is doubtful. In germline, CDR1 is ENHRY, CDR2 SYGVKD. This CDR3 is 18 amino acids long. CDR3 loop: CAISVRVTPGGNRDEQYF. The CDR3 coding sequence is TGTGCCATCAGTGTCCGCGTAACCCCCGGCGGGAATCGCGATGAGCAGTACTTC.

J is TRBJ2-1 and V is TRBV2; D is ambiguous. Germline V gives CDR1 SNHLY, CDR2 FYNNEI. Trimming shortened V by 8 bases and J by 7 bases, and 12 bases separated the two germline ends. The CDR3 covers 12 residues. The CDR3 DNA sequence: TGTGCCAGCCCTAAGACACCAAATGAGCAGTTCTTC. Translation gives CASPKTPNEQFF.

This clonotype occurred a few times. The CDR3, as DNA: TGTGCCAGCAGTCAGACAGGGTTGCCCTACAATGAGCAGTTCTTC. Its translation is CASSQTGLPYNEQFF. The V and J genes are TRBV7-9 and TRBJ2-1; 7 bases are a match to TRBD1. The germline V gene has CDR1 SEHNR and CDR2 FQNEAQ (reference sequence). Trimming took 6 bases from V and 2 from J; bases not matched to a gene: 7. The CDR3 sequence is 15 residues long.

The CDR3 reads CSARPPHSGRVYEQFF. The DNA for the CDR3 is TGCAGTGCTAGGCCTCCCCATAGCGGGAGGGTCTACGAGCAGTTCTTC. The genes are TRBV20-1 and TRBJ2-1, with TRBD2 matching over 11 bases. V lost 3 bases to trimming and J lost 10 bases; unmatched junction nucleotides: 14. Germline V CDR1 and CDR2: DFQATT, SNEGSKA (reference sequence). The CDR3 loop spans 16 amino acids.

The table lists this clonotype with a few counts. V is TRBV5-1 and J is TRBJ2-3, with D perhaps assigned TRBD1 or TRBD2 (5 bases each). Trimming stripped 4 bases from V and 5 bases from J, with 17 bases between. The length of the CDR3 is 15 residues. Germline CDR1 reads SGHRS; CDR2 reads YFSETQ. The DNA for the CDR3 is TGCGCCAGCAGCAGCCGGCTGGGGGAGATAGATACGCAGTATTTT. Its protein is CASSSRLGEIDTQYF.

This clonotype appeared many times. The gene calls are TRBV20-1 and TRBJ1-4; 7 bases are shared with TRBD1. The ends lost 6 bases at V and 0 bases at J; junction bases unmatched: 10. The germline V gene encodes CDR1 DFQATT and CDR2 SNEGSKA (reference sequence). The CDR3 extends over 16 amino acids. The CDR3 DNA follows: TGCAGTGCAGAAAGTGTCCAGGGGGCAACTAATGAAAAACTGTTTTTT. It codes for CSAESVQGATNEKLFF.

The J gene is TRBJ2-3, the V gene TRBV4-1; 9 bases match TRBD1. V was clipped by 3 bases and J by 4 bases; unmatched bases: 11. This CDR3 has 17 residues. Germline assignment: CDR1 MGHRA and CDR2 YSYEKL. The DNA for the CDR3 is TGCGCCAGCAGCCACCCCGAGGGGGGACAGGGATCAGATACGCAGTATTTT. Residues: CASSHPEGGQGSDTQYF.

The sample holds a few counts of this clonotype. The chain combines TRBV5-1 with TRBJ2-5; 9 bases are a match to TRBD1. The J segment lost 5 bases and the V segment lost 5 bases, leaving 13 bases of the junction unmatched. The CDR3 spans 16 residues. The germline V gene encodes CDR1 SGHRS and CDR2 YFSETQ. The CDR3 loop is CASRHAPDRGRETQYF. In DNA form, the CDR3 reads TGCGCCAGCAGACACGCCCCGGACAGGGGAAGGGAGACCCAGTACTTC. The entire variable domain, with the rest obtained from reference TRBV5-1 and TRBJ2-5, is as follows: KAGVTQTPRYLIKTRGQQVTLSCSPISGHRSVSWYQQTPGQGLQFLFEYFSETQRNKGNFPGRFSGRQFSNSRSEMNVSTLELGDSALYLCASRHAPDRGRETQYFGPGTRLLVL.

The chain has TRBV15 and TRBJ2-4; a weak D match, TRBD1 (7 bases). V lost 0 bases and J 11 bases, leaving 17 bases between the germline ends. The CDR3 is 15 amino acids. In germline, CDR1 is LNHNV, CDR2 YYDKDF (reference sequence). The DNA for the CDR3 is TGTGCCACCAGCAGAGATAGGGGGGACAGTCGAGTTCAGTACTTC. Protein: CATSRDRGDSRVQYF.

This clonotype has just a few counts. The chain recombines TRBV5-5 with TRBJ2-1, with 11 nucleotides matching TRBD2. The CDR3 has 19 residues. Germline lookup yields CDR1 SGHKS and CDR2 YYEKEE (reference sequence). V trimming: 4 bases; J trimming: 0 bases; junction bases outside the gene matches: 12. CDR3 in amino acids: CASSPGTSGNTFSYNEQFF. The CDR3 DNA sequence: TGTGCCAGCAGCCCGGGGACTAGCGGTAACACCTTCTCCTACAATGAGCAGTTCTTC. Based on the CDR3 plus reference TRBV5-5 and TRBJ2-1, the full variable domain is DAGVTQSPTHLIKTRGQQVTLRCSPISGHKSVSWYQQVLGQGPQFIFQYYEKEERGRGNFPDRFSARQFPNYSSELNVNALLLGDSALYLCASSPGTSGNTFSYNEQFFGPGTRLTVL.

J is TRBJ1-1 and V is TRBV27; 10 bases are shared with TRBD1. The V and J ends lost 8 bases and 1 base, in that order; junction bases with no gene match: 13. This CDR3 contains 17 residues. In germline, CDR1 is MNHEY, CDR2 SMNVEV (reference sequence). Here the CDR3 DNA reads TGTGCCAGCCTTCCGGGACAGGGGATCCCGGGGAACACTGAAGCTTTCTTT. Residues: CASLPGQGIPGNTEAFF.

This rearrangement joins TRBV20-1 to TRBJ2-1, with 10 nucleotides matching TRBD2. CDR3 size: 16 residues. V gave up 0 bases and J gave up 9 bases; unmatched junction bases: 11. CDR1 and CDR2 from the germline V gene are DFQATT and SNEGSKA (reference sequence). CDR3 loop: CSARDASGSISFEQFF. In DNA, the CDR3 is TGCAGTGCTAGAGATGCTAGCGGGAGTATTAGTTTTGAGCAGTTCTTC.

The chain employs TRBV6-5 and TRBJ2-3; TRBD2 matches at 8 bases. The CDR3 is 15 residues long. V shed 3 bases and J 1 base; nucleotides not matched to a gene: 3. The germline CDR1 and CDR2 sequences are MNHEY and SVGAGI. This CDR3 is CASSYLLAGTDTQYF. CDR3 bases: TGTGCCAGCAGTTATCTACTAGCGGGCACAGATACGCAGTATTTT.

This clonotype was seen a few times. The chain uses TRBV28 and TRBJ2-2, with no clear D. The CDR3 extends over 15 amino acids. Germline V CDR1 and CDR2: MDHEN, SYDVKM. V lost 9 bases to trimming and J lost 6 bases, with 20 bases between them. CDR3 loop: CASIQVGGLSGELFF. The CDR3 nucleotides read TGTGCCAGTATCCAGGTCGGTGGTCTGTCCGGGGAGCTGTTTTTT.

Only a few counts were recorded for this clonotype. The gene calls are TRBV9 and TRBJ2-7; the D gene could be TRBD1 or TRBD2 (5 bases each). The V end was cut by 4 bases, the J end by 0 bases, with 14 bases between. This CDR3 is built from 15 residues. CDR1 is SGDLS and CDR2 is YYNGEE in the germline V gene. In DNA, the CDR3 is TGTGCCAGCAGCCTAGACTCCGGGGCCTCCTACGAGCAGTACTTC. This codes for CASSLDSGASYEQYF.

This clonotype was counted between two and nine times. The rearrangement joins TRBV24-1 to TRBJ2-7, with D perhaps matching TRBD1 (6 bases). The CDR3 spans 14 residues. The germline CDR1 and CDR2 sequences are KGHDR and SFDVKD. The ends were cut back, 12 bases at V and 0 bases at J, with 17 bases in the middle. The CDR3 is CAFEGTSISYEQYF. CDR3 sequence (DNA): TGTGCCTTCGAGGGGACATCCATCTCCTACGAGCAGTACTTC.

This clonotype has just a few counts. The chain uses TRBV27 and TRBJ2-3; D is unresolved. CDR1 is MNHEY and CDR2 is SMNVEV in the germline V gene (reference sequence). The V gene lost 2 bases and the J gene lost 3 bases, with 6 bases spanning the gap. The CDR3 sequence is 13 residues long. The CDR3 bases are TGTGCCAGCAGTTTAACGTGGACAGATACGCAGTATTTT. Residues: CASSLTWTDTQYF.

In nucleotides, the CDR3 is TGTGCCAGCAGTCGGGACTACAGTCAGCCCCAGCATTTT. Translated, it gives CASSRDYSQPQHF. The chain couples TRBV6-4 to TRBJ1-5, with D perhaps TRBD1 (5 bases). Germline loops: CDR1 MRHNA, CDR2 SNTAGT. The length of the CDR3 is 13 residues. The ends were cut back, 5 bases at V and 6 bases at J, with 11 bases in the middle.

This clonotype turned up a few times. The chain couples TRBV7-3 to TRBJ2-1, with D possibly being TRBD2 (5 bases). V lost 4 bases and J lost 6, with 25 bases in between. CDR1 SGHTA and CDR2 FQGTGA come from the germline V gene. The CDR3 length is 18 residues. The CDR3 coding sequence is TGTGCCAGCAGCTCGATCGGAGGCATCCCCCCTCGGGCCAATGAGCAGTTCTTC. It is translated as CASSSIGGIPPRANEQFF.

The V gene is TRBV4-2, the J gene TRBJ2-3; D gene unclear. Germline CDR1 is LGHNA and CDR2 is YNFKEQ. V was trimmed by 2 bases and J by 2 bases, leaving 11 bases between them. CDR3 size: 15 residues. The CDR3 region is CASSQSRQYTDTQYF. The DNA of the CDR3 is TGTGCCAGCAGCCAATCTCGGCAATACACAGATACGCAGTATTTT.

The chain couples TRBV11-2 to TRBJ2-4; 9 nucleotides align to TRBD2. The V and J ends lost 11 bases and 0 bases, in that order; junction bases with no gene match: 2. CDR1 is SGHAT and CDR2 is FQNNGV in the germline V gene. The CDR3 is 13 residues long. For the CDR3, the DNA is TGTGCCGCGCGGGAGGGAGCCAAAAACATTCAGTACTTC. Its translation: CAAREGAKNIQYF.